This T cell receptor (beta chain) appears in the sequencing data of a study of blood T cell repertoires in COVID-19. The overall study: COVID-19 samples, acute and convalescent, were from the United States, Italy and Spain. T cells, B-cell-depleted T cells, or PBMCs provided the cDNA or gDNA that served as material.

In the original workflow: Amplification from reference gene primers served as the basis for estimated nucleated cell counts. TCRdb's table, derived via immunoSEQ multiplex PCR, lists solely in-frame clones and lacks some. The V and J calls and the clone size are those of that table, but D and trimming were determined from the DNA. The table has some 670,000 clones, around 90% seen once. Germline lookup yields CDR1 MNHEY and CDR2 SMNVEV (reference sequence). The CDR3 has 15 amino acids. Trimming left V 6 bases short and J 1 base short, with 15 bases between. This sequence was found in a woman under 30 with acute or convalescent COVID-19. The gene calls are TRBV27 and TRBJ1-2, with D perhaps matching TRBD1 (6 bases). Sequencing was carried out using peripheral blood. CDR3 nucleotide sequence: TGTGCCAGCAGCCCGGACAGCGGACTTAACTATGGCTACACCTTC. It encodes CASSPDSGLNYGYTF.